A single sample is the source of the 24 T cell receptor beta chains below, sequenced in a study of somatic mutations in cytotoxic T cells in rheumatoid arthritis. The assay was immunoSEQ multiplex PCR, and TCRdb's table has in-frame clones only and misses some. The sample yields approximately 33,000 clones, approximately 80% seen once. The sample consisted of CD8+ T cells sorted from blood. The receptors originated from a man in his forties or fifties in good health.

The chain employs TRBV29-1 and TRBJ2-1, with D perhaps matching TRBD2 (6 bases). Trimming pared 6 bases from V and 0 bases from J, leaving 9 bases between. Per germline, CDR1 SQVTM and CDR2 ANQGSEA. The CDR3 has 13 residues. This CDR3 is CSVVAASYNEQFF. CDR3 coding DNA: TGCAGCGTGGTAGCGGCCTCCTACAATGAGCAGTTCTTC.

The V gene is TRBV28, the J gene TRBJ1-1, with D tentatively TRBD1 (6 bases). This CDR3 comprises 13 residues. Per germline, CDR1 MDHEN and CDR2 SYDVKM. Trimming cost V 2 bases and J 11 bases, with 15 bases left between them. Written as DNA, the CDR3 is TGTGCCAGCAGTTTAGGTTGGGGGGCAGAGGCTTTCTTT. Translation: CASSLGWGAEAFF.

The V call is TRBV7-7, the J call TRBJ2-3, with 10 bases identical to TRBD1. CDR1 SSHAT and CDR2 FNYEAQ come from the germline V gene (reference sequence). The trim removed 6 bases at V and 4 bases at J, leaving 7 bases unmatched. CDR3 length: 15 amino acids. CDR3 sequence (DNA): TGTGCCAGCAGGGCCGGGACAGGGGATTCAGATACGCAGTATTTT. Translated: CASRAGTGDSDTQYF. Combining the CDR3 with reference TRBV7-7 and TRBJ2-3 gives the whole variable domain GAGVSQSPRYKVTKRGQDVTLRCDPISSHATLYWYQQALGQGPEFLTYFNYEAQPDKSGLPSDRFSAERPEGSISTLTIQRTEQRDSAMYRCASRAGTGDSDTQYFGPGTRLTVL.

This sequence joins TRBV2 and TRBJ2-5; TRBD2 matches at 8 bases. The CDR3 runs 14 residues. Germline CDR1 SNHLY, CDR2 FYNNEI. Losses at the gene ends were 7 bases for V and 2 bases for J; bases not matched to a gene: 6. CDR3 region: CASTFGGDQETQYF. The CDR3 DNA sequence: TGTGCCAGCACCTTCGGGGGGGATCAAGAGACCCAGTACTTC.

This chain uses TRBV28 with TRBJ2-5, with a tentative D call TRBD2 (5 bases). V was clipped by 6 bases and J by 0 bases, with 17 bases between them. This CDR3 is 16 amino acids long. The germline CDR1 and CDR2 sequences are MDHEN and SYDVKM. The CDR3 DNA sequence: TGTGCCAGCAGCCTACACCCTAGCACGTACCAAGAGACCCAGTACTTC. Translating gives CASSLHPSTYQETQYF.

This chain connects TRBV27 to TRBJ1-3; D is perhaps TRBD1 (5 bases). This CDR3 has 14 amino acids. Per the germline V gene, CDR1 is MNHEY and CDR2 is SMNVEV (reference sequence). V lost 2 bases and J 2 bases, leaving 7 bases between the germline ends. CDR3 sequence reads: CASSLRGAGNTIYF. CDR3 DNA: TGTGCCAGCAGTTTACGGGGCGCTGGAAACACCATATATTTT.

V gene TRBV15 combines with J gene TRBJ2-3; TRBD1 matches 7 bases. CDR1 and CDR2 (germline): LNHNV, YYDKDF (reference sequence). The CDR3 runs 15 residues. With 1 base clipped from V and 1 base from J, the junction kept 2 bases outside the gene matches. The CDR3 spells CATSRGDSRTDTQYF. DNA of the CDR3: TGTGCCACCAGCAGAGGGGACAGCCGCACAGATACGCAGTATTTT.

J is TRBJ1-1 and V is TRBV27; D remains unclear. The CDR3 consists of 13 residues. The germline V gene encodes CDR1 MNHEY and CDR2 SMNVEV (reference sequence). Between the trimmed V and J ends, which lost 6 bases and 4 bases, there was a span of 12 bases. CDR3 bases: TGTGCCAGCAGCCTCGGTCGCGGCACTGAAGCTTTCTTT. Encoded protein: CASSLGRGTEAFF.

V is TRBV4-2 and J is TRBJ2-7; 7 bases are a match to TRBD2. CDR1 and CDR2 from the germline V gene are LGHNA and YNFKEQ. J lost 2 bases, V lost 4 bases, and 8 bases had no gene match. This CDR3 is built from 15 residues. CDR3 DNA sequence: TGTGCCAGCAGCCCCCGGGTAGCGGGCCCCTACGAGCAGTACTTC. This encodes CASSPRVAGPYEQYF.

V and J are TRBV28 and TRBJ2-2, with 10 bases fitting TRBD1. In germline, CDR1 is MDHEN, CDR2 SYDVKM. V was pared by 5 bases and J by 6 bases, with 12 bases of the junction left unmatched. This CDR3 is built from 17 residues. CDR3 nucleotides: TGTGCCAGCAGTCTCCATCCGGGACAGGGGATCTCCGGGGAGCTGTTTTTT. Amino acids: CASSLHPGQGISGELFF.

The chain employs TRBV6-1 and TRBJ1-1, with 10 positions matching TRBD1. This CDR3 region has 13 residues. The J segment lost 11 bases and the V segment lost 2 bases, leaving 5 bases of the junction unmatched. The V gene's germline CDR1 is MNHNS and CDR2 SASEGT. The CDR3 is CASSEKEGQGAFF. The CDR3 DNA is TGTGCCAGCAGTGAAAAGGAGGGACAGGGGGCTTTCTTT.

J is TRBJ1-4 and V is TRBV2; D unclear. Germline CDR1 reads SNHLY; CDR2 reads FYNNEI. The ends were cut back, 8 bases at V and 0 bases at J, with 13 bases in the middle. CDR3 length equals 15 residues. As DNA, the CDR3 is TGTGCCAGCGAGGACGGAAGAGCAACTAATGAAAAACTGTTTTTT. Translation gives CASEDGRATNEKLFF.

This clone appeared once. The chain uses TRBV9 and TRBJ2-3, with TRBD2 matching 16 bases. Germline CDR1 reads SGDLS; CDR2 reads YYNGEE. The CDR3 is 18 amino acids. After removal of 3 bases from V and 3 bases from J, the junction contained 7 bases not matched to a gene. CDR3 coding DNA: TGTGCCAGCAGCGCGCCGGGACTAGCGGGAGGGGGGACAGATACGCAGTATTTT. It encodes CASSAPGLAGGGTDTQYF.

The count of this clone is one. The chain joins TRBV4-1 to TRBJ2-2; D ambiguous. CDR3 length: 13 residues. Germline CDR1 is MGHRA and CDR2 is YSYEKL. The V end was cut by 2 bases, the J end by 7 bases, with 8 bases between. The CDR3 DNA reads as TGCGCCAGCAGCCAACTGGGAAGCGGGGAGCTGTTTTTT. Translating gives CASSQLGSGELFF.

The genes are TRBV7-6 and TRBJ2-7; no clear D. This CDR3 comprises 14 residues. Germline CDR1 SGHVS, CDR2 FNYEAQ. Between the trimmed V and J ends, which lost 1 base and 1 base, there was a span of 8 bases. CDR3 residues: CASSLVAASYEQYF. The DNA for the CDR3 is TGTGCCAGCAGCTTAGTGGCGGCTTCCTACGAGCAGTACTTC.

The rearrangement links TRBV7-7 to TRBJ1-1; D ambiguous. V shed 5 bases and J shed 7 bases, with 17 bases lying between them. The germline V gene encodes CDR1 SSHAT and CDR2 FNYEAQ (reference sequence). The CDR3 consists of 14 residues. The CDR3 protein is CASSDVYTADEAFF. In DNA form, the CDR3 reads TGTGCCAGCAGCGACGTCTATACAGCCGATGAAGCTTTCTTT. The full variable domain, with the rest looked up from reference TRBV7-7 and TRBJ1-1, is GAGVSQSPRYKVTKRGQDVTLRCDPISSHATLYWYQQALGQGPEFLTYFNYEAQPDKSGLPSDRFSAERPEGSISTLTIQRTEQRDSAMYRCASSDVYTADEAFFGQGTRLTVV.

The chain joins TRBV11-1 to TRBJ1-1, with unresolved D. This CDR3 has 14 residues. V was clipped by 1 base and J by 5 bases, with 11 bases between them. Germline loops: CDR1 SGHAT, CDR2 FQDESV (reference sequence). The DNA of the CDR3 is TGTGCCAGCAGCTTAGAGTTCGCGGGGACTGAAGCTTTCTTT. It codes for CASSLEFAGTEAFF.

As to this clone: Other DNA sequences in this sample translate to the same CDR3. The chain couples TRBV27 to TRBJ2-2, with D perhaps matching TRBD1 (6 bases). V lost 6 bases to trimming and J lost 5 bases, with 7 bases between them. The germline V gene encodes CDR1 MNHEY and CDR2 SMNVEV (reference sequence). This CDR3 has 12 residues. The CDR3 DNA reads as TGTGCCAGCAGCAGGGGTACCGGGGAGCTGTTTTTT. This codes for CASSRGTGELFF.

The V and J genes are TRBV15 and TRBJ1-1; TRBD1 might be the D (5 bases). CDR1 and CDR2 (germline): LNHNV, YYDKDF (reference sequence). The V and J ends lost 2 bases and 1 base respectively, with 11 bases between them. This CDR3 is 15 amino acids long. The CDR3 is CATSRSRGWNTEAFF. CDR3 DNA sequence: TGTGCCACCAGCAGAAGTAGGGGTTGGAACACTGAAGCTTTCTTT.

This sequence joins TRBV27 and TRBJ2-1; possibly TRBD2 for D (6 bases). The CDR3 has 14 amino acids. V shed 9 bases and J shed 3 bases, with 15 bases lying between them. CDR1 is MNHEY and CDR2 is SMNVEV in the germline V gene (reference sequence). Here the CDR3 reads CASWRAINYNEQFF. As DNA, the CDR3 is TGTGCCAGTTGGAGGGCCATCAACTACAATGAGCAGTTCTTC.

This clone came up once. The V call is TRBV5-1, the J call TRBJ2-1, with 10 bases lining up with TRBD2. The CDR3 runs 17 residues. The trim removed 1 base at V and 6 bases at J, leaving 10 bases unmatched. CDR1 is SGHRS and CDR2 is YFSETQ in the germline V gene. The CDR3 DNA follows: TGCGCCAGCAGCTTGCACCCCCCTAGCGGGAGCAGCAATGAGCAGTTCTTC. Encoded protein: CASSLHPPSGSSNEQFF.

The rearrangement links TRBV6-6 to TRBJ2-1, with D possibly TRBD1 on 5 matching bases. The CDR3 runs to 13 residues. V dropped 2 bases and J dropped 7 bases, with 9 bases sitting between them. CDR1 and CDR2 (germline): MNHNY, SVGAGI (reference sequence). The chain's CDR3 is CASSYGSGNEQFF. CDR3 in DNA: TGTGCCAGCAGTTACGGTTCAGGGAATGAGCAGTTCTTC.

The rearrangement joins TRBV27 to TRBJ1-4; D may be TRBD1 (6 bases). The V end was cut by 1 base, the J end by 6 bases, with 12 bases between. The CDR3 runs to 15 residues. Germline assignment: CDR1 MNHEY and CDR2 SMNVEV (reference sequence). CDR3 in amino acids: CASSLWGGLYEKLFF. The CDR3 bases are TGTGCCAGCAGTTTATGGGGGGGGCTATATGAAAAACTGTTTTTT.

The chain is built from TRBV7-9 and TRBJ2-3; 10 nucleotides align to TRBD2. V gave up 1 base and J gave up 0 bases; unmatched junction bases: 7. Germline values: CDR1 SEHNR, CDR2 FQNEAQ (reference sequence). CDR3 size: 18 residues. The CDR3 region is CASSLVRSGRVSTDTQYF. CDR3 DNA: TGTGCCAGCAGCTTAGTGCGCAGCGGGAGGGTTAGCACAGATACGCAGTATTTT.